The TCR beta chain described here comes from a study of beta chain features in type 1 diabetes. V shed 1 base and J shed 10 bases, with 14 bases lying between them. The CDR3 covers 14 residues. Germline CDR1 and CDR2: MDHEN and SYDVKM. Expressed TCRB transcripts were sequenced, since all the RNA that had been isolated was reverse transcribed. Method: immunoSEQ multiplex PCR; TCRdb's copy keeps in-frame clones and lacks some. Of 130,000 to 150,000 clones in the sample, roughly 53% were seen once. This sequence joins TRBV28 and TRBJ1-5; tentative D call: TRBD1 (6 bases). The TCR originated in a young man in good health. Sequencing used Tregs from blood. CDR3 residues: CASSLSGVSSPQHF. In DNA form, the CDR3 reads TGTGCCAGCAGTTTATCAGGGGTATCTAGTCCCCAGCATTTT.